This TCR beta chain was identified during a study of human T cells and chemical hapten exposure. Study overall: Skin on the upper inner arm, roughly 2 cm by roughly 2 cm in size, was sensitized with 2% DPC. Variability of per-sample TCR yields stemmed mainly from small differences in pooled library volume. Overall study findings and caveats: The study found that DPC sensitization did not change TCRs above 1 in 1000 frequency.

This clonotype was seen repeatedly, ten times or more. Its antigen is unknown. One entry per CDR3 protein, called by TCRdb with MiXCR from the RACE reads. The sample holds approximately 52,000 distinct CDR3 sequences; about 9% are singletons and the top ten take around 15%. Regarding time point: pre-sensitization, week 0. Treatment described: therapeutic diphenylcyclopropenone sensitization with weekly scalp DPC. Non-pregnant alopecia patients aged 18 to 70, suitable for DPC therapy. This CDR3 has 12 amino acids. V was cut by 2 bases and J by 11 bases, with 15 bases left in between. The germline V gene encodes CDR1 SQVTM and CDR2 ANQGSEA.

The rearrangement uses TRBV29-1 and TRBJ1-1, with no clear D. Source: whole blood, taken in connection with sensitization to the hapten diphenylcyclopropenone (DPC). The clonotype originates from a woman aged 40 to 50 with alopecia areata. Some clones in this sample may be carry-over from other donors' samples. The CDR3 is CSVESGSSGAFF. CDR3 nucleotides: TGCAGCGTTGAAAGCGGATCCTCTGGGGCTTTCTTT.